The source of this T cell receptor beta chain is a study of blood T cell repertoires in COVID-19. Across the study: Some COVID-19 samples were acute and others convalescent; all came from the United States, Italy and Spain. Sources were T cells, B-cell-depleted T cells, or PBMCs; the material itself was cDNA or gDNA.

Germline CDR1 is SGHTA and CDR2 is FQGTGA. CDR3 size: 15 residues. The V gene lost 1 base and the J gene lost 1 base, with 10 bases spanning the gap. Study processing details: How many nucleated cells were present was estimated from reference gene primer amplification. Produced via immunoSEQ multiplex PCR; TCRdb's table is partial and in-frame only. V, J and clone size derive from that table, while D and trimming were established from the DNA sequence. The sample carries roughly 250,000 clones, 70% to 90% recorded once. Sequencing used peripheral blood. The chain links TRBV7-3 to TRBJ1-1; D is uncertain. The TCR was taken from a woman aged 40 to 50 who had recovered from COVID-19. CDR3 in amino acids: CASSLSGPSNTEAFF. The DNA of the CDR3 is TGTGCCAGCAGCTTAAGCGGGCCCTCGAACACTGAAGCTTTCTTT.